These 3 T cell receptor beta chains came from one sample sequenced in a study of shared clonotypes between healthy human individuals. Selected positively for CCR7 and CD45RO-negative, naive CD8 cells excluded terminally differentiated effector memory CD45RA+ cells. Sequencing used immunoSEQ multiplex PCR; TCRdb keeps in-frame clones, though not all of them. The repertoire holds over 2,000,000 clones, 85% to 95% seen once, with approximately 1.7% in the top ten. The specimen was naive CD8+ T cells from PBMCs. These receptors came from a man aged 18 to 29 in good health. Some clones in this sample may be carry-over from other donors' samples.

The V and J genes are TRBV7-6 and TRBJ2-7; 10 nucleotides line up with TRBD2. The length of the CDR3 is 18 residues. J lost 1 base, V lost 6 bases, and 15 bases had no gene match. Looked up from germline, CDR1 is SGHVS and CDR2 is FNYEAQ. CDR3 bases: TGTGCCAGCAGTCCCCGGGCTAGCGGGAGCGTCATATCCTACGAGCAGTACTTC. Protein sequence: CASSPRASGSVISYEQYF.

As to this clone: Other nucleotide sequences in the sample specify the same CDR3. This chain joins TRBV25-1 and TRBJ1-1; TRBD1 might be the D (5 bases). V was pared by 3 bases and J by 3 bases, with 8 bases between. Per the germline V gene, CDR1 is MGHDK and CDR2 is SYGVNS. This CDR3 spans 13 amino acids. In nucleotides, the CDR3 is TGTGCCAGCAGTGACCTCAGGGACACTGAAGCTTTCTTT. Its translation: CASSDLRDTEAFF.

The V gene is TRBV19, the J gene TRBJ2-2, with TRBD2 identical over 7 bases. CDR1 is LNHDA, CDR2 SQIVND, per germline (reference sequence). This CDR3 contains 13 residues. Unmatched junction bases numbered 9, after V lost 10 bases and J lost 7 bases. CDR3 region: CATLAGEDGELFF. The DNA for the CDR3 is TGTGCCACATTGGCGGGGGAGGACGGGGAGCTGTTTTTT.